Listed below are T cell receptor beta chains from one sample, sequenced in a study of metastatic and nonmetastatic thyroid tumors. Through MiXCR, TCRdb re-clonotyped the PCR reads. The repertoire holds some 60,000 clones, with 25% to 30% as singletons. The sample consisted of blood. The source of these receptors is a female donor with papillary thyroid cancer or a benign thyroid nodule (not recorded which). Some clones in this sample may be carry-over from other donors' samples. The CDR3 runs from the conserved cysteine through the conserved F or W. A D gene is named only where the DNA matches it firmly. Some rows have no size entry. The others give once, few or many, or a class for an expanded clone.

D gene	clone size	V gene	J gene	CDR3 protein	CDR3 DNA
TRBD1	NA	TRBV11-2	TRBJ2-7	CASSTGQGVTYEQYF	TGTGCCAGCAGCACGGGACAGGGGGTTACCTACGAGCAGTACTTC
TRBD1	NA	TRBV27	TRBJ2-7	CASSTWDSYYEQYF	TGTGCCAGCAGTACCTGGGACAGCTACTACGAGCAGTACTTC
NA	few	TRBV6-4	TRBJ2-1	CASSDSDNNEQFF	TGTGCCAGCAGTGACTCGGACAACAATGAGCAGTTCTTC
NA	many	TRBV5-1	TRBJ2-1	CASSPPGDEQFF	TGCGCCAGCAGCCCCCCCGGCGATGAGCAGTTCTTC
NA	few	TRBV10-1	TRBJ2-7	CASSEFLGQGRSEQYF	TGCGCCAGCAGTGAGTTTCTAGGGCAGGGTAGATCCGAGCAGTACTTC
NA	many	TRBV6-1	TRBJ1-1	CASSEISAGNTEAFF	TGTGCCAGCAGTGAAATCTCCGCAGGGAACACTGAAGCTTTCTTT
TRBD1	few	TRBV28	TRBJ1-6	CASSSPTGHNSPLHF	TGTGCCAGCAGTTCACCGACAGGGCATAATTCACCCCTCCACTTT
NA	many	TRBV20-1	TRBJ2-5	CSARDFGGVQETQYF	TGCAGTGCTAGAGATTTTGGGGGCGTCCAAGAGACCCAGTACTTC
NA	NA	TRBV4-1	TRBJ1-1	CASSQDVASEAFF	TGCGCCAGCAGCCAAGATGTGGCATCTGAAGCTTTCTTT
TRBD2	few	TRBV24-1	TRBJ2-3	CATSDRLAGGTDTQYF	TGTGCCACCAGTGACCGACTAGCGGGAGGCACAGATACGCAGTATTTT
NA	NA	TRBV13	TRBJ2-7	CASSPLWVPGSGVLSYEQYF	TGTGCCAGCAGCCCCTTATGGGTCCCAGGGAGCGGAGTTTTGTCCTACGAGCAGTACTTC
NA	NA	TRBV4-1	TRBJ1-4	CASSQADTGAGEKLFF	TGCGCCAGCAGCCAAGCGGATACGGGGGCTGGTGAAAAACTGTTTTTT
NA	few	TRBV6-1	TRBJ2-1	CASKGGVTYNEQFF	TGTGCCAGCAAGGGCGGGGTGACCTACAATGAGCAGTTCTTC
NA	NA	TRBV6-2/TRBV6-3	TRBJ1-2	CASRPDRKPYGYTF	TGTGCCAGCAGACCCGACAGGAAACCCTATGGCTACACCTTC
TRBD1	many	TRBV11-2	TRBJ1-1	CASSSLYHRGATEAFF	TGTGCCAGCAGCTCACTTTACCACAGGGGTGCCACTGAAGCTTTCTTT
NA	NA	TRBV19	TRBJ1-5	CASSIERSRGSQPRHF	TGTGCCAGTAGTATAGAGAGGTCCAGGGGTAGTCAGCCCCGGCATTTT